Presented here are 9 T cell receptor beta chains from one specimen sequenced in a study of T cells in Graves' hyperthyroidism and ophthalmopathy. Amplified regions were TCR beta CDR3 sequences from RNA transcripts. The HTBI primer set drove a first-round RT-PCR of the TCR CDR3. TCRdb passed the multiplex PCR reads through MiXCR, listing each CDR3 protein once. The table has around 300,000 distinct CDR3 sequences, roughly 13% seen once. Sequencing was performed on blood. All receptors come from a woman in her forties with Graves' hyperthyroidism.

Ten or more counts support this clonotype. This chain uses TRBV29-1 with TRBJ2-7; weak D call: TRBD1 (5 bases). Germline V gene sequence: CDR1 SQVTM, CDR2 ANQGSEA. The CDR3 runs to 15 residues. Trimming removed 3 bases at V and 0 bases at J, with 15 bases between. CDR3 in amino acids: CSVDGVGAASYEQYF. For the CDR3, the DNA is TGCAGCGTTGATGGTGTAGGGGCAGCCTCCTACGAGCAGTACTTC.

This clonotype showed up just a few times. CDR3 in amino acids: CASSLVGTGGDYGYTF. In DNA form, the CDR3 reads TGTGCCAGCAGCTTGGTTGGGACAGGGGGCGACTATGGCTACACCTTC. This chain uses TRBV5-4 with TRBJ1-2; 12 positions agree with TRBD1. Germline-derived CDR1 and CDR2 are SGHNT and YYREEE (reference sequence). CDR3 size: 16 residues. The V and J ends lost 0 bases and 3 bases, in that order; junction bases with no gene match: 3.

This clonotype has only a few counts. The chain is built from TRBV5-4 and TRBJ2-3; 9 nucleotides agree with TRBD1. The CDR3 is 15 residues long. Germline loops: CDR1 SGHNT, CDR2 YYREEE (reference sequence). With 6 bases clipped from V and 5 bases from J, the junction kept 10 bases outside the gene matches. The CDR3 loop reads CASIPDTGGKDTQYF. The CDR3 coding sequence is TGTGCCAGCATCCCCGACACAGGGGGCAAAGATACGCAGTATTTT.

The sample holds many counts of this clonotype. The chain combines TRBV19 with TRBJ1-5; a possible D gene is TRBD1 (5 bases). With 4 bases removed from V and 6 bases from J, the gap between germline ends came to 13 bases. Germline CDR1 and CDR2: LNHDA and SQIVND (reference sequence). The CDR3 consists of 14 residues. This chain's CDR3 is CASSNGGAGQPQHF. CDR3 sequence (DNA): TGTGCCAGTAGTAATGGAGGGGCTGGTCAGCCCCAGCATTTT.

This clonotype was counted ten times or more. At one end, the junction sequence differs from germline, possibly due to a read error. The chain links TRBV6-1 to TRBJ1-1; weak D call: TRBD1 (5 bases). Germline V gives CDR1 MNHNS, CDR2 SASEGT. The CDR3 spans 12 residues. CDR3 amino acids: CASREGTDAAFF. The CDR3 region has the DNA TGTGCCAGCAGGGAAGGGACGGATGCAGCTTTCTTT.

This clonotype was detected many times. The CDR3 bases are TGCAGTGCTAGAGATGTTGCAGCGGGAGGGGGGACCCAGTACTTC. Translation gives CSARDVAAGGGTQYF. V is TRBV20-1 and J is TRBJ2-5; 10 bases map to TRBD2. The CDR3 runs to 15 residues. V trimming: 0 bases; J trimming: 7 bases; junction bases outside the gene matches: 8. Germline CDR1 and CDR2: DFQATT and SNEGSKA (reference sequence).

This clonotype came up many times. The rearrangement joins TRBV28 to TRBJ1-1; D is uncertain. The CDR3 consists of 12 residues. Trimming shortened V by 3 bases and J by 7 bases, and 9 bases separated the two germline ends. Germline V gene lookup returns CDR1 MDHEN and CDR2 SYDVKM. The CDR3 sequence: CASSFPSLEAFF. CDR3 in DNA: TGTGCCAGCAGTTTCCCCTCACTTGAAGCTTTCTTT.

This clonotype was seen at least ten times. The chain uses TRBV5-5 and TRBJ2-7; perhaps TRBD1 as D (6 bases). CDR3 size: 13 residues. With 4 bases removed from V and 3 bases from J, the gap between germline ends came to 11 bases. In germline, CDR1 is SGHKS, CDR2 YYEKEE (reference sequence). The CDR3 sequence: CASSRDTNYEQYF. The CDR3 DNA reads TGTGCCAGCAGCCGGGACACGAACTACGAGCAGTACTTC.

This clonotype occurred many times. This chain joins TRBV7-3 and TRBJ2-1; either TRBD1 or TRBD2 may fit D (5 bases each). V lost 0 bases, J lost 4 bases, and 13 bases lay in between. The CDR3 has 16 residues. CDR1 is SGHTA, CDR2 FQGTGA, per germline. The CDR3 is CASSLTGVGGYNEQFF. The CDR3 nucleotides read TGTGCCAGCAGCTTAACGGGGGTTGGGGGATACAATGAGCAGTTCTTC.